This T cell receptor (beta chain) was retrieved from a study of early T cells in non-severe SARS-CoV-2 infection. Overall study: Bulk RNA from unsorted whole blood was sequenced; chains were unpaired.

To note about this clonotype: Its specificity is unknown.

V trimming: 3 bases; J trimming: 7 bases; junction bases outside the gene matches: 23. CDR3 length equals 19 residues. In germline, CDR1 is SGHAT, CDR2 FQNNGV. Findings of the study overall: Comparison of clonotypes with VDJdb favored anti-spike CD8 responses while missing private and CD4 specificities.

Each cDNA molecule carried a unique molecular identifier. Each CDR3 protein is one row after TCRdb ran MiXCR on the 5' RACE reads. This table holds approximately 69,000 distinct CDR3 sequences, 9% to 15% found once. The J gene is TRBJ1-1, the V gene TRBV11-2; TRBD1 matches at 7 bases. The sequence came from an adult who was a healthcare worker with PCR-confirmed SARS-CoV-2 infection or an uninfected control (not recorded which). The sample taken for sequencing was whole blood. The CDR3 reads CASSFPGAPNRGAKIEAFF. The CDR3 nucleotides read TGTGCCAGCAGCTTTCCTGGGGCCCCAAACAGGGGAGCGAAAATTGAAGCTTTCTTT. The entire variable domain, with the rest obtained from reference TRBV11-2 and TRBJ1-1, is as follows: EAGVAQSPRYKIIEKRQSVAFWCNPISGHATLYWYQQILGQGPKLLIQFQNNGVVDDSQLPKDRFSAERLKGVDSTLKIQPAKLEDSAVYLCASSFPGAPNRGAKIEAFFGQGTRLTVV.